A single sample is the source of the 13 T cell receptor beta chains below, sequenced in a study of T cell responses to AZD1222 COVID-19 vaccine. Some clones are missing from TCRdb's copy, which holds only in-frame ones; the method was immunoSEQ multiplex PCR. The table has 120,000 to 150,000 clones, 86% seen once. Sequenced material: peripheral blood, taken 28 days after the second AZD1222 dose. The receptor set was obtained from an adult who received the AZD1222 COVID-19 vaccine.

The chain couples TRBV10-3 to TRBJ2-5, with D unclear. This CDR3 comprises 15 residues. Germline lookup yields CDR1 ENHRY and CDR2 SYGVKD. Trimming stripped 2 bases from V and 1 base from J, with 11 bases between. The CDR3 region is CAISEGPYTQETQYF. The CDR3 nucleotides are TGTGCCATCAGTGAGGGACCGTACACCCAAGAGACCCAGTACTTC.

V is TRBV19 and J is TRBJ1-5, with TRBD1 matching over 9 bases. CDR1 and CDR2 (germline): LNHDA, SQIVND (reference sequence). The junction had 4 bases not matched to a gene; V was cut back by 6 bases and J by 1 base. The CDR3 runs to 15 residues. As DNA, the CDR3 is TGTGCCAGTAGACATGGGACAGGGAGCAATCAGCCCCAGCATTTT. Its protein product is CASRHGTGSNQPQHF. Filled out from reference TRBV19 and TRBJ1-5, the complete variable domain reads DGGITQSPKYLFRKEGQNVTLSCEQNLNHDAMYWYRQDPGQGLRLIYYSQIVNDFQKGDIAEGYSVSREKKESFPLTVTSAQKNPTAFYLCASRHGTGSNQPQHFGDGTRLSIL.

The CDR3 reads CSVALSGQGHGYTF. CDR3 sequence (DNA): TGCAGCGTTGCCCTCTCGGGACAGGGCCATGGCTACACCTTC. This chain uses TRBV29-1 with TRBJ1-2, with 9 bases fitting TRBD1. CDR1 and CDR2 from the germline V gene are SQVTM and ANQGSEA. The junction had 9 bases not matched to a gene; V was cut back by 4 bases and J by 6 bases. The CDR3 totals 14 residues.

This chain connects TRBV5-6 to TRBJ2-1; no clear D gene. This CDR3 spans 11 amino acids. Germline CDR1 is SGHDT and CDR2 is YYEEEE. Between the trimmed V and J ends, which lost 7 bases and 8 bases, there was a span of 10 bases. The CDR3, as DNA: TGTGCCAGCTCCCGAAGTTATGAGCAGTTCTTC. Protein sequence: CASSRSYEQFF.

The chain recombines TRBV28 with TRBJ1-3; 7 nucleotides line up with TRBD1. Germline V CDR1 and CDR2: MDHEN, SYDVKM. J gave up 0 bases and V 5 bases, and 10 bases lay outside the gene matches. The CDR3 covers 17 residues. The CDR3 nucleotides are TGTGCCAGCAGTCCCCAACAGGGGAAGAGCTCTGGAAACACCATATATTTT. Amino acid sequence: CASSPQQGKSSGNTIYF.

This chain connects TRBV12-3 or TRBV12-4 to TRBJ1-2, with a possible D match to TRBD1 (6 bases). The CDR3 covers 12 residues. With 8 bases removed from V and 4 bases from J, the gap between germline ends came to 11 bases. CDR3 sequence: CASRRGTYGYTF. CDR3 DNA: TGTGCCAGCCGTAGGGGGACCTATGGCTACACCTTC.

The DNA of the CDR3 is TGTGCCAGCAGTTGGGCTTTATTCGGGTATGGCTACACCTTC. Protein: CASSWALFGYGYTF. V and J are TRBV6-5 and TRBJ1-2; D not certain. The CDR3 consists of 14 residues. V was clipped by 4 bases and J by 5 bases, with 14 bases between them. Germline loops: CDR1 MNHEY, CDR2 SVGAGI.

The rearrangement links TRBV3-1 (or the pseudogene TRBV3-2) to TRBJ2-6; possibly TRBD2 for D (6 bases). Germline-derived CDR1 and CDR2 are LGHDT and YNNKEL (reference sequence). V gave up 1 base and J gave up 0 bases, with 10 bases separating them. This CDR3 has 17 residues. The CDR3 here is CASSQVGGNSGANVLTF. The CDR3 DNA reads TGTGCCAGCAGCCAAGTCGGAGGGAACTCTGGGGCCAACGTCCTGACTTTC.

This chain connects TRBV6-2 or TRBV6-3 to TRBJ2-1; no firm D call. Germline V lookup: CDR1 MNHEY, CDR2 SVGEGT. This CDR3 is built from 15 residues. Deletions cut 2 bases from V and 8 bases from J, with 16 bases between. CDR3 DNA sequence: TGTGCCAGCAGTTACAGCCATATCTGGGCCGATGAGCAGTTCTTC. It codes for CASSYSHIWADEQFF.

The chain employs TRBV10-3 and TRBJ1-4; D ambiguous. This CDR3 region has 14 residues. Germline V gene lookup returns CDR1 ENHRY and CDR2 SYGVKD. V was pared by 10 bases and J by 4 bases, with 16 bases between. CDR3 sequence reads: CATGEPVGNEKLFF. In DNA, the CDR3 is TGTGCCACCGGGGAGCCAGTTGGTAATGAAAAACTGTTTTTT.

The V and J genes are TRBV9 and TRBJ1-2; D is perhaps TRBD1 (6 bases). V was shortened by 0 bases and J by 4 bases, with 10 bases between the two germline ends. The CDR3 is 14 amino acids. CDR1 and CDR2 (germline): SGDLS, YYNGEE. The CDR3 nucleotides read TGTGCCAGCAGCGTAGACAGGACAGTCTATGGCTACACCTTC. This translates into CASSVDRTVYGYTF.

This clone came up a few times. The chain joins TRBV6-2 or TRBV6-3 to TRBJ1-6; D may be TRBD1 (5 bases). Germline CDR1 MNHEY, CDR2 SVGEGT. The CDR3 is 12 residues long. Trimming shortened V by 6 bases and J by 13 bases, and 13 bases separated the two germline ends. The DNA for the CDR3 is TGTGCCAGCAGCCCCGGGACTTCGCCCCTCCACTTT. Residues: CASSPGTSPLHF.

The chain is built from TRBV10-2 and TRBJ1-6; TRBD1 is a possible D gene (5 bases). The CDR3 loop spans 14 amino acids. The V end lost 5 bases, the J end lost 8 bases, and 13 bases lay between the germline ends. Germline V gives CDR1 WSHSY, CDR2 SAAADI. For the CDR3, the DNA is TGCGCCAGCAGTTCGGGACTCCGGGATTCACCCCTCCACTTT. Amino acids: CASSSGLRDSPLHF.